A selection of T cell receptor beta chains follows, all from one sample in a study of cytomegalovirus exposure and HLA in healthy donors. Libraries were prepared by immunoSEQ multiplex PCR; TCRdb keeps only in-frame clonotypes and omits some of them. The top ten clones hold 5.8% of a sample with 120,000 or so clones, around 74% of them seen once. Sequenced sample: PBMCs. The receptors stem from a woman between 45 and 65 years old in good health and CMV-seropositive. CDR3s include the opening cysteine and the closing phenylalanine or tryptophan. The order of the fields is D gene, V gene, CDR3 protein. The D gene is left open where the match is weak.

NA	TRBV11-3	CASSFAGGSPLHF
NA	TRBV7-6	CASSRGQRGYEQYF
NA	TRBV9	CASSVDSQGHEKLFF
TRBD1	TRBV5-1	CASSLAGTGEDGYTF
NA	TRBV2	CASKPGQITDTQYF
NA	TRBV19	CASSKARVGEQYF
NA	TRBV6-1	CASSTGFSETGELFF
NA	TRBV7-2	CASSPSFSGNAFF
NA	TRBV10-1	CASSESAVGRSYEQYF
NA	TRBV29-1	CSVVWGGYEKLFF
TRBD1	TRBV25-1	CASSPPGTGTETQYF
TRBD1	TRBV4-1	CASSRPGPGGSPQERTQYF
NA	TRBV6-1	CASSETAGNQPQHF
TRBD2	TRBV10-3	CAISAFGGGATGELFF
TRBD1	TRBV14	CASSVYRGTGYEKLFF
TRBD2	TRBV27	CASSPYSGGAGEQFF
NA	TRBV4-3	CASSQDLRSVEFYTF
NA	TRBV5-8	CASMRTGELFF
NA	TRBV6-5	CASRPVADYGYTF
TRBD2	TRBV7-7	CASSLAGTADTQYF
TRBD1	TRBV11-2	CASSKQGVEQYF
NA	TRBV11-3	CASSLRQSGSPLHF
TRBD1	TRBV4-1	CASSPRQGLNEKLFF
TRBD1	TRBV29-1	CSAAGQANTEAFF
NA	TRBV7-2	CASSFRQRDTIYF
TRBD2	TRBV2	CASSEALAGVGTQYF
NA	TRBV7-6	CASSPGNRGTGELFF
NA	TRBV2	CASSVGNTGELFF
NA	TRBV18	CASSPPSTGWFGNQPQHF
NA	TRBV9	CASSARQGGTTDTQYF
NA	TRBV19	CASSPFSYNEQFF
NA	TRBV13	CASSVRSGSYEQYF
TRBD2	TRBV13	CASSLLAGVYNEQFF
TRBD2	TRBV7-9	CASSLGAWTSLREDTQYF
NA	TRBV5-6	CASSFQGNTDTQYF
NA	TRBV7-9	CASSPRDNLHGELFF
TRBD1	TRBV5-6	CASSPGTGNSYEQYF
NA	TRBV7-2	CASSLARTVNTEAFF
TRBD1	TRBV6-1	CASRGDRAPVYEQYF
NA	TRBV4-1	CASSQDPRQQGSTPGELFF
NA	TRBV6-6	CASSRPTVEAGQPQHF
NA	TRBV9	CATTATLADTQYF
TRBD1	TRBV7-2	CASSPYRGRVNTEAFF
TRBD2	TRBV4-1	CASSPQGLAGSRPGELFF
TRBD2	TRBV4-2	CASSQEPAGALGEQYF
TRBD1	TRBV10-3	CASSYQGQRTEAFF
TRBD2	TRBV27	CASSLGRESFTNTQYF
NA	TRBV19	CASSGAHSGNTIYF
NA	TRBV5-1	CASSLPGAYEQYF
TRBD1	TRBV10-3	CAIRGAGGYEQYF
TRBD2	TRBV6-1	CASSDGIAGPETQYF
TRBD2	TRBV7-2	CASSASGDPVGEQFF
TRBD1	TRBV19	CASLPGTGQETQYF
NA	TRBV7-2	CASSPRRATSGELFF
NA	TRBV27	CASRTILTENTEAFF
NA	TRBV30	CAWSVLAARGDTEAFF
NA	TRBV5-1	CASSLGGGSAYNEQFF